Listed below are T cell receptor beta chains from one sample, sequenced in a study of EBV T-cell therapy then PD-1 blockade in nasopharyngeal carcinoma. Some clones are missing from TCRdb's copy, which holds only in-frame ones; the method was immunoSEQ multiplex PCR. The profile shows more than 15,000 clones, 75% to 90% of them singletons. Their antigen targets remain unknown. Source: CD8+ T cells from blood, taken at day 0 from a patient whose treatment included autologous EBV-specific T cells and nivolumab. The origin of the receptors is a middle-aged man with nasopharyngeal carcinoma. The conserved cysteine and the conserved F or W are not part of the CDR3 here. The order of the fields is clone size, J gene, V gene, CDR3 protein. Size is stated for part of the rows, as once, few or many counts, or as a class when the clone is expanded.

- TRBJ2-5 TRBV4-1 ASSLMGGGETQY
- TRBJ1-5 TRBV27 ASSLTSRGYQPQH
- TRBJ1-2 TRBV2 ASSANLGQGFGANYGYT
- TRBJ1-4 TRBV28 ASSLGQGGEKLF
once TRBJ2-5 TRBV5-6 ASSRGGLARY
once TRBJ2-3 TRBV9 ASSVEGGPTDTQY
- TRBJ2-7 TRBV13 ASSLGGAGAHEQY
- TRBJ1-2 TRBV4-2 ASSLDRGANYGYT
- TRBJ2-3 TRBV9 ASNIRGLRPGDTQY
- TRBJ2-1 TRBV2 ASVGNEQF
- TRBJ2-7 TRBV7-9 ASSLGSYEQY
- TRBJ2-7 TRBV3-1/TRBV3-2 ASSQEVFGGVTVAYEQY
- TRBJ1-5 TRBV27 ASSPRQGRQPQH
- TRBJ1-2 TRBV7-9 ASSLAYEDRVDGYT
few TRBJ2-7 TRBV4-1 ASSQEDEQY
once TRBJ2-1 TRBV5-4 ASSFAETYNEQF
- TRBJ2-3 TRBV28 ASSLSRVQLGDTQY
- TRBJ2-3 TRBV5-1 ASPDPDTQY
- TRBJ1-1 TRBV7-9 ASTHGGNPTEAF
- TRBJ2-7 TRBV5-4 ASSLEQGTDDEQY
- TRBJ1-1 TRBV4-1 ASSQAVDTEAF
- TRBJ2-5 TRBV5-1 ASSLFTPQETQY
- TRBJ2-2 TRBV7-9 ASSLSGVGELF
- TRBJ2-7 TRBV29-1 SVGGQNYEQY
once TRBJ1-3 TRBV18 ASSPLNFISGNTIY
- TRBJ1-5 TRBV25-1 ASSDQGVNQPQH
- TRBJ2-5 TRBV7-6 ASSLEWAQETQY
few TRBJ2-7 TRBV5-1 ASSLISGGYEQY
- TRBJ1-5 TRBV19 ASSIWLHQPQH
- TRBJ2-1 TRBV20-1 SARFANEQF
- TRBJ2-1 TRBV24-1 ATSDPGGLRFHEQF
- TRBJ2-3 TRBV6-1 ASSETSGVGYTQY
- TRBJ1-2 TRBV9 ASSVAGYGYT
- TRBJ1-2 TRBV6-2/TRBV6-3 ASSYLTVRTVNNYGYT
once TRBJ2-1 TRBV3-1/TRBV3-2 ASSQDSDSGPINEQF
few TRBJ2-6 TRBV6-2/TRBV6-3 ASSTDAGANVLT
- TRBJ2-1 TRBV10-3 AIIGGF
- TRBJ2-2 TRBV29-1 SVYRTGELF
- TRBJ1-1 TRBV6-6 ASSRGATGFNTEAF
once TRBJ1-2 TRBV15 ATSFDRGYGYT
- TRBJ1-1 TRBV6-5 ASSPGRGITEAF
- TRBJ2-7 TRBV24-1 ATRDGSTWEQY